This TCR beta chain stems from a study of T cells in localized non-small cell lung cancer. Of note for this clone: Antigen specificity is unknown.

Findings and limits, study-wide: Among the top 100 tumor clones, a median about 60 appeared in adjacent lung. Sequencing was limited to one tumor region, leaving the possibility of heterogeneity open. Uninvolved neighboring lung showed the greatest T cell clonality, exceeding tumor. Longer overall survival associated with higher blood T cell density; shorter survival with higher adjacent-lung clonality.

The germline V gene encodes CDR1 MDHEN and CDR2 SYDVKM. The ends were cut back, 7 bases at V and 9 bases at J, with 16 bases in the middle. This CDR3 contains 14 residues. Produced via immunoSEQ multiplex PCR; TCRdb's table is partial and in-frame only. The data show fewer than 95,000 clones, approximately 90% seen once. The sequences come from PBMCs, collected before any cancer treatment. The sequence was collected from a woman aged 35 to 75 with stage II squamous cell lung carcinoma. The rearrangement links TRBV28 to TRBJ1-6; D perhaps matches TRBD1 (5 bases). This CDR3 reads CASTPWRGVSPLHF. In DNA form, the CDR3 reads TGTGCCAGCACCCCCTGGAGAGGGGTTTCACCCCTCCACTTT.